This is a list of T cell receptor beta chains from one sample in a study of identifying expanded T cells in peripheral blood. The method was immunoSEQ multiplex PCR; TCRdb's version includes in-frame clones alone and lacks a portion of them. The sample has 100,000 to 150,000 clones; approximately 88% are singletons. Sequenced sample: blood. These TCRs come from a person aged 18 to 75 in good health. The CDR3 runs from the conserved cysteine through the conserved F or W. Fields, in order: CDR3 protein, CDR3 DNA, clone size, J gene, V gene, D gene. A D gene is named only where the DNA matches it firmly. Clone size, where shown, is once, few, many, or a class for clones that have expanded.

CDR3 protein: CASSLLGGVGSDGYTF
CDR3 DNA: TGTGCCAGCAGTTTATTGGGAGGGGTAGGGAGCGATGGCTACACCTTC
clone size: NA
J gene: TRBJ1-2
V gene: TRBV28
D gene: NA

CDR3 protein: CASGLGSWETQYF
CDR3 DNA: TGTGCCAGCGGGCTTGGCAGTTGGGAGACCCAGTACTTC
clone size: NA
J gene: TRBJ2-5
V gene: TRBV11-1
D gene: NA

CDR3 protein: CASSLGTDSSYNEQFF
CDR3 DNA: TGTGCCAGCAGCCTAGGGACGGATAGCTCCTACAATGAGCAGTTCTTC
clone size: NA
J gene: TRBJ2-1
V gene: TRBV9
D gene: NA

CDR3 protein: CASSLVPNTEAFF
CDR3 DNA: TGCGCCAGCAGCTTGGTCCCGAACACTGAAGCTTTCTTT
clone size: once
J gene: TRBJ1-1
V gene: TRBV5-1
D gene: NA

CDR3 protein: CASSSREKYGYTF
CDR3 DNA: TGCGCCAGCAGCTCCCGGGAAAAGTATGGCTACACCTTC
clone size: NA
J gene: TRBJ1-2
V gene: TRBV5-1
D gene: NA

CDR3 protein: CASGPTGKASSYEQYF
CDR3 DNA: TGTGCTAGTGGGCCGACAGGAAAGGCAAGCTCCTACGAGCAGTACTTC
clone size: NA
J gene: TRBJ2-7
V gene: TRBV12-5
D gene: NA

CDR3 protein: CASSLTRGVTEAFF
CDR3 DNA: TGTGCCAGCAGCTTGACCAGGGGAGTCACTGAAGCTTTCTTT
clone size: NA
J gene: TRBJ1-1
V gene: TRBV5-4
D gene: NA

CDR3 protein: CASTLQGSWVTAGELFF
CDR3 DNA: TGTGCCAGTACCCTACAGGGATCCTGGGTGACGGCCGGGGAGCTGTTTTTT
clone size: NA
J gene: TRBJ2-2
V gene: TRBV19
D gene: NA

CDR3 protein: CASATIQGSEKLFF
CDR3 DNA: TGTGCCAGCGCTACCATTCAGGGTAGCGAAAAACTGTTTTTT
clone size: many
J gene: TRBJ1-4
V gene: TRBV7-2
D gene: NA

CDR3 protein: CASSATGGETDTQYF
CDR3 DNA: TGTGCCAGCTCAGCCACAGGGGGCGAGACAGATACGCAGTATTTT
clone size: NA
J gene: TRBJ2-3
V gene: TRBV18
D gene: TRBD1

CDR3 protein: CASSYSYRGQAHEQYF
CDR3 DNA: TGTGCCAGCAGTTATTCCTACAGGGGGCAAGCCCACGAGCAGTACTTC
clone size: once
J gene: TRBJ2-7
V gene: TRBV6-5
D gene: TRBD1

CDR3 protein: CSAQGWSITSDTEAFF
CDR3 DNA: TGCAGCGCTCAAGGGTGGTCGATTACGTCGGACACTGAAGCTTTCTTT
clone size: NA
J gene: TRBJ1-1
V gene: TRBV29-1
D gene: NA

CDR3 protein: CSADQSHEQYF
CDR3 DNA: TGCAGTGCTGATCAGTCCCACGAGCAGTACTTC
clone size: NA
J gene: TRBJ2-7
V gene: TRBV20-1
D gene: NA

CDR3 protein: CASSVQGTPVTGELFF
CDR3 DNA: TGTGCCAGCAGCGTACAAGGGACTCCCGTAACCGGGGAGCTGTTTTTT
clone size: NA
J gene: TRBJ2-2
V gene: TRBV9
D gene: NA

CDR3 protein: CSVDSKLAFSYNEQFF
CDR3 DNA: TGCAGCGTTGATTCTAAGCTAGCCTTCTCCTACAATGAGCAGTTCTTC
clone size: NA
J gene: TRBJ2-1
V gene: TRBV29-1
D gene: NA

CDR3 protein: CASSLGTTAWDEQFF
CDR3 DNA: TGTGCCAGCAGCCTCGGGACAACGGCCTGGGATGAGCAGTTCTTC
clone size: NA
J gene: TRBJ2-1
V gene: TRBV11-3
D gene: NA

CDR3 protein: CASSKQGTVSYGYTF
CDR3 DNA: TGTGCCAGCTCAAAACAGGGGACTGTGAGCTATGGCTACACCTTC
clone size: once
J gene: TRBJ1-2
V gene: TRBV2
D gene: TRBD1

CDR3 protein: CASSTEQGANSPLHF
CDR3 DNA: TGCGCCAGCAGCACCGAACAGGGGGCTAATTCACCCCTCCACTTT
clone size: few
J gene: TRBJ1-6
V gene: TRBV5-1
D gene: TRBD1

CDR3 protein: CASSSTPKGEAFF
CDR3 DNA: TGTGCCAGCAGTTCAACCCCAAAGGGTGAAGCTTTCTTT
clone size: once
J gene: TRBJ1-1
V gene: TRBV27
D gene: NA

CDR3 protein: CASNDRGTGELFF
CDR3 DNA: TGTGCCAGCAATGACCGTGGCACCGGGGAGCTGTTTTTT
clone size: NA
J gene: TRBJ2-2
V gene: TRBV13
D gene: NA

CDR3 protein: CASNSPPNYGYTF
CDR3 DNA: TGTGCCAGTAACAGCCCGCCTAACTATGGCTACACCTTC
clone size: NA
J gene: TRBJ1-2
V gene: TRBV19
D gene: NA

CDR3 protein: CASSLDTGNTIYF
CDR3 DNA: TGCGCCAGCAGCCTCGACACTGGAAACACCATATATTTT
clone size: NA
J gene: TRBJ1-3
V gene: TRBV4-3
D gene: NA

CDR3 protein: CASSLASGTYGYTF
CDR3 DNA: TGTGCCAGCAGCTTAGCGTCAGGGACCTATGGCTACACCTTC
clone size: once
J gene: TRBJ1-2
V gene: TRBV7-2
D gene: NA

CDR3 protein: CASGRDSSYEQYF
CDR3 DNA: TGTGCCAGCGGACGGGACAGCTCCTACGAGCAGTACTTC
clone size: NA
J gene: TRBJ2-7
V gene: TRBV7-9
D gene: TRBD1

CDR3 protein: CASSGAWELFF
CDR3 DNA: TGTGCCAGCAGTGGGGCCTGGGAGCTGTTTTTT
clone size: NA
J gene: TRBJ2-2
V gene: TRBV2
D gene: NA

CDR3 protein: CASTSARGTGYTF
CDR3 DNA: TGTGCCAGCACTTCTGCCAGGGGGACTGGCTACACCTTC
clone size: few
J gene: TRBJ1-2
V gene: TRBV18
D gene: TRBD1

CDR3 protein: CASSEEAGGPDTQYF
CDR3 DNA: TGTGCCAGCAGTGAAGAAGCGGGGGGGCCAGATACGCAGTATTTT
clone size: NA
J gene: TRBJ2-3
V gene: TRBV6-1
D gene: TRBD2

CDR3 protein: CASSLSGGRGTEAFF
CDR3 DNA: TGTGCCAGCAGTTTATCCGGGGGGCGGGGCACTGAAGCTTTCTTT
clone size: NA
J gene: TRBJ1-1
V gene: TRBV27
D gene: NA

CDR3 protein: CASSLDDVNIQYF
CDR3 DNA: TGTGCCAGTAGCCTGGACGACGTAAACATTCAGTACTTC
clone size: NA
J gene: TRBJ2-4
V gene: TRBV5-5
D gene: NA

CDR3 protein: CASSLNHRVHTGELFF
CDR3 DNA: TGTGCCAGCAGCTTGAATCACAGGGTCCACACCGGGGAGCTGTTTTTT
clone size: NA
J gene: TRBJ2-2
V gene: TRBV11-2
D gene: NA